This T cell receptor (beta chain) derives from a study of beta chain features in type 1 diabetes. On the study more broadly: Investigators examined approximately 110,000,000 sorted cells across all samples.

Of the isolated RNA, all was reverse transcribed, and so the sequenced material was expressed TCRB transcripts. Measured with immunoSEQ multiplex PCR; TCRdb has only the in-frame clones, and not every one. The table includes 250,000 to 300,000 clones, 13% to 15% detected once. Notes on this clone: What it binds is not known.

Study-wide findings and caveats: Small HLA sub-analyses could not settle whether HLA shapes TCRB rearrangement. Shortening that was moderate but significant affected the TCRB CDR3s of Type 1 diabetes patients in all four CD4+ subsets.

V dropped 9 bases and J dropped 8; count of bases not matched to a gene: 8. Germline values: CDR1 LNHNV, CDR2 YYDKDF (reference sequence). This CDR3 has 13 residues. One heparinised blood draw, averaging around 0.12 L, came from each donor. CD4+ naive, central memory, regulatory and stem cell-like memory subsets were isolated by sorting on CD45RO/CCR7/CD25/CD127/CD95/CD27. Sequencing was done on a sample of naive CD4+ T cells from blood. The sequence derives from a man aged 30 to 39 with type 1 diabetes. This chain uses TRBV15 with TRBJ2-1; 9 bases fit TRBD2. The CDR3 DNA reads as TGTGCCACATGTAGCGGGAGTGGGCATGAGCAGTTCTTC. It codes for CATCSGSGHEQFF.